Below, 31 T cell receptor beta chains from the same sample are listed, as sequenced in a study of cytomegalovirus exposure and HLA in healthy donors. Primers for the PCR totalled 60 Vbeta and 13 Jbeta. Sequencing used immunoSEQ multiplex PCR; TCRdb keeps in-frame clones, though not all of them. This table holds 100,000 to 150,000 clones, 78% found once. The sample was PBMCs. These receptors were taken from a female donor in good health and CMV-seronegative.

V gene TRBV7-6 combines with J gene TRBJ1-5; D might be TRBD1 (6 bases). V lost 4 bases, J lost 2 bases, and 18 bases lay in between. The CDR3 length is 17 residues. Germline V CDR1 and CDR2: SGHVS, FNYEAQ. CDR3 nucleotides: TGTGCCAGCAGCTCCGGGCCATGGACAGCTCGCAATCAGCCCCAGCATTTT. This sequence encodes CASSSGPWTARNQPQHF.

V gene TRBV4-2 combines with J gene TRBJ1-2; D may be TRBD1 (6 bases). The germline V and J ends were trimmed by 0 bases and 6 bases, with 14 bases remaining between them. Germline V lookup: CDR1 LGHNA, CDR2 YNFKEQ. This CDR3 contains 15 residues. CDR3 coding DNA: TGTGCCAGCAGCCAAGAGCAGGGGCCGTGGGATGGCTACACCTTC. Protein: CASSQEQGPWDGYTF.

This chain uses TRBV7-6 with TRBJ2-3; D call uncertain. In germline, CDR1 is SGHVS, CDR2 FNYEAQ. The V end was cut by 1 base, the J end by 5 bases, with 7 bases between. The CDR3 has 13 residues. The CDR3, as DNA: TGTGCCAGCAGCTTAGGACAAGGAGATACGCAGTATTTT. It codes for CASSLGQGDTQYF.

The J gene is TRBJ2-5, the V gene TRBV18, with 7 bases fitting TRBD1. The J call could be wrong; TRBJ2-7 is a better fit for the DNA end. This CDR3 has 15 amino acids. Germline V gene data show CDR1 as KGHSH and CDR2 as LQKENI. The CDR3 reads CASSLQGQRTYEQYF. CDR3 DNA sequence: TGTGCCAGCTCATTACAGGGGCAAAGAACCTACGAGCAGTACTTC.

Remarks on this clone: The junction shows a germline mismatch at one end, possibly a read error. This chain joins TRBV7-9 and TRBJ2-7, with unresolved D. This CDR3 comprises 14 residues. The germline gives CDR1 SEHNR, CDR2 FQNEAQ (reference sequence). CDR3 nucleotide sequence: TGTGCCAGCAGCTTAGCACTCCTACCTTACGAGCAATACTTC. Encoded protein: CASSLALLPYEQYF.

This chain uses TRBV30 with TRBJ1-2, with 8 positions matching TRBD1. V lost 3 bases to trimming and J lost 10 bases; unmatched junction nucleotides: 7. CDR3 length: 12 amino acids. CDR1 is GTSNPN, CDR2 SVGIG, per germline (reference sequence). The CDR3 sequence: CAWRADRVVYTF. In nucleotides, the CDR3 is TGTGCCTGGAGGGCGGACAGGGTTGTCTACACCTTC.

This chain connects TRBV2 to TRBJ2-7; possibly TRBD1 for D (6 bases). Trimming left V 8 bases short and J 7 bases short, with 18 bases between. Germline V gene sequence: CDR1 SNHLY, CDR2 FYNNEI. There are 13 residues in the CDR3. The CDR3 DNA sequence: TGTGCCAGCCAGCAGCGGACAGCCAGGGAGCAGTACTTC. Protein sequence: CASQQRTAREQYF.

The V gene is TRBV6-5, the J gene TRBJ2-7, with D unresolved. The germline V gene encodes CDR1 MNHEY and CDR2 SVGAGI. The CDR3 runs to 14 residues. V gave up 6 bases and J gave up 0 bases, with 12 bases separating them. The CDR3 protein is CASRYELTSYEQYF. The CDR3 DNA reads as TGTGCCAGCAGGTACGAACTCACCTCCTACGAGCAGTACTTC.

The table lists this clone with a few counts. The chain links TRBV7-9 to TRBJ2-1; 7 bases fit TRBD2. This CDR3 has 12 amino acids. Germline trimming cut 4 bases from V and 9 bases from J; bases unmatched to any gene: 3. CDR1 and CDR2 from the germline V gene are SEHNR and FQNEAQ (reference sequence). CDR3 in DNA: TGTGCCAGCAGCTGGGAGGGTTTTGAGCAGTTCTTC. Protein sequence: CASSWEGFEQFF.

This chain uses TRBV4-2 with TRBJ2-1; 8 bases are a match to TRBD2. The CDR3 extends over 16 amino acids. Germline lookup yields CDR1 LGHNA and CDR2 YNFKEQ. V shed 3 bases and J 6 bases; nucleotides not matched to a gene: 10. The CDR3 DNA reads TGTGCCAGCAGCCAGCGGGGCAGCGGGAGTTCCAATGAGCAGTTCTTC. This codes for CASSQRGSGSSNEQFF.

This rearrangement joins TRBV5-1 to TRBJ2-2, with D perhaps TRBD1 (5 bases). The V end lost 4 bases, the J end lost 5 bases, and 9 bases lay between the germline ends. The CDR3 has 13 residues. In germline, CDR1 is SGHRS, CDR2 YFSETQ. The CDR3 DNA is TGCGCCAGCAGCCTGAGACAGACCGGGGAGCTGTTTTTT. It translates to CASSLRQTGELFF.

This chain uses TRBV5-1 with TRBJ2-7; 9 positions match TRBD1. Germline CDR1 and CDR2: SGHRS and YFSETQ. The CDR3 has 16 residues. The ends lost 5 bases at V and 5 bases at J; junction bases unmatched: 14. The CDR3 is CASRPGYRDRAHEQYF. DNA of the CDR3: TGCGCCAGCAGACCCGGGTATAGGGACAGGGCCCACGAGCAGTACTTC.

CDR3 loop: CASSGQGRNEQFF. The DNA for the CDR3 is TGTGCCAGTTCGGGACAGGGGAGAAATGAGCAGTTCTTC. The J gene is TRBJ2-1, the V gene TRBV21-1; the table's TRBD1 call for D was not verified on the DNA. TRBV21-1 is shown as a pseudogene. The CDR3 is 13 amino acids.

This clone was observed a handful of times. The chain uses TRBV28 and TRBJ1-1, with 10 bases fitting TRBD1. Germline CDR1 is MDHEN and CDR2 is SYDVKM. The J segment lost 6 bases and the V segment lost 4 bases, leaving 8 bases of the junction unmatched. This CDR3 is built from 15 residues. The CDR3 bases are TGTGCCAGCAGTTCCCTTCGACAGGGGGCACCTGAAGCTTTCTTT. Translated: CASSSLRQGAPEAFF.

The sample holds one count of this clone. The chain employs TRBV5-6 and TRBJ2-2; D gene uncertain. This CDR3 has 14 residues. In germline, CDR1 is SGHDT, CDR2 YYEEEE. Trimming left V 0 bases short and J 3 bases short, with 6 bases between. The CDR3 coding sequence is TGTGCCAGCAGCTTGGACCGGTACACCGGGGAGCTGTTTTTT. This gives the protein CASSLDRYTGELFF.

This sequence joins TRBV4-1 and TRBJ2-2; perhaps TRBD1 as D (5 bases). V lost 0 bases, J lost 5 bases, and 19 bases lay in between. This CDR3 has 18 residues. In germline, CDR1 is MGHRA, CDR2 YSYEKL. CDR3 coding DNA: TGCGCCAGCAGCCAAGATTCCGCAACACTAAAGGGGACCGGGGAGCTGTTTTTT. Its protein is CASSQDSATLKGTGELFF.

This clone showed up just a few times. The J gene is TRBJ2-3, the V gene TRBV7-9; 9 bases align to TRBD2. This CDR3 is 15 amino acids long. The V gene's germline CDR1 is SEHNR and CDR2 FQNEAQ (reference sequence). V lost 1 base and J lost 4; bases outside the gene matches: 3. The CDR3 protein is CASSLGAGGPDTQYF. As DNA, the CDR3 is TGTGCCAGCAGCTTAGGGGCGGGAGGGCCAGATACGCAGTATTTT. Supplemented by reference TRBV7-9 and TRBJ2-3, the full variable domain reads DTGVSQNPRHKITKRGQNVTFRCDPISEHNRLYWYRQTLGQGPEFLTYFQNEAQLEKSRLLSDRFSAERPKGSFSTLEIQRTEQGDSAMYLCASSLGAGGPDTQYFGPGTRLTVL.

V usage is TRBV30 and J usage is TRBJ2-3; D is perhaps TRBD1 (6 bases). V was trimmed by 1 base and J by 5 bases, leaving 10 bases between them. This CDR3 is 13 amino acids long. Germline V gives CDR1 GTSNPN, CDR2 SVGIG (reference sequence). The CDR3 nucleotides read TGTGCCTGGAGTGGTCAGGGGTTAGATACGCAGTATTTT. It yields the protein CAWSGQGLDTQYF.

This clone has only a few counts. The chain employs TRBV9 and TRBJ1-6; a weak D match, TRBD1 (6 bases). V lost 0 bases and J 7 bases, leaving 11 bases between the germline ends. The germline gives CDR1 SGDLS, CDR2 YYNGEE. The CDR3 sequence is 15 residues long. The CDR3 here is CASSVEGRGNSPLHF. The CDR3 DNA sequence: TGTGCCAGCAGCGTAGAGGGCAGGGGCAATTCACCCCTCCACTTT.

This clone was seen a few times. This chain uses TRBV30 with TRBJ1-5; 9 nucleotides agree with TRBD1. V shed 2 bases, J shed 2 bases, and the junction held 16 bases outside the gene matches. Germline CDR1 and CDR2: GTSNPN and SVGIG (reference sequence). The CDR3 runs to 19 residues. The CDR3 coding sequence is TGTGCCTGGAGTCCTCGGGACAGGGCCCTGATTGTAGGCAATCAGCCCCAGCATTTT. This translates into CAWSPRDRALIVGNQPQHF.

In regard to this clone: Its ends do not fully match the called genes, so a read error is possible. This chain uses TRBV12-5 with TRBJ2-2; TRBD1 matches 11 bases. Germline V gives CDR1 LGHNT, CDR2 FRNRAP. CDR3 length: 17 amino acids. CDR3 coding DNA: TGTGCTAGTGGTCTCGGACAGGGGGCATTAAACACCGAGGAGCTGTTTTTT. It specifies CASGLGQGALNTEELFF.

As DNA, the CDR3 is TGTGCCAGCAGTAGTGAAGGATTCGAGGATGAGCAGTTCTTC. The encoded protein is CASSSEGFEDEQFF. The rearrangement joins TRBV6-4 to TRBJ2-1; D not resolved. Looked up from germline, CDR1 is MRHNA and CDR2 is SNTAGT. The length of the CDR3 is 14 residues. With 5 bases removed from V and 8 bases from J, the gap between germline ends came to 16 bases.

The gene calls are TRBV6-1 and TRBJ2-7, with 8 bases matching TRBD2. V lost 6 bases, J lost 2 bases, and 9 bases stayed unmatched. CDR1 and CDR2 from the germline V gene are MNHNS and SASEGT. The CDR3 extends over 15 amino acids. The CDR3 is CASSPAGDGTYEQYF. In DNA, the CDR3 is TGTGCCAGCAGCCCAGCGGGAGATGGGACCTACGAGCAGTACTTC.

V usage is TRBV30 and J usage is TRBJ1-2; 9 bases match TRBD1. The CDR3 is 12 residues long. CDR1 is GTSNPN and CDR2 is SVGIG in the germline V gene (reference sequence). V lost 5 bases to trimming and J lost 4 bases; unmatched junction nucleotides: 2. For the CDR3, the DNA is TGTGCCTGGGTACAGGGGGCCTATGGCTACACCTTC. Its translation: CAWVQGAYGYTF. The entire variable domain, with the rest obtained from reference TRBV30 and TRBJ1-2, is as follows: SQTIHQWPATLVQPVGSPLSLECTVEGTSNPNLYWYRQAAGRGLQLLFYSVGIGQISSEVPQNLSASRPQDRQFILSSKKLLLSDSGFYLCAWVQGAYGYTFGSGTRLTVV.

This clone was picked up a small number of times. The chain couples TRBV11-2 to TRBJ1-3, with a possible D match to TRBD1 (5 bases). Trimming removed 6 bases from V and 0 bases from J, with 9 bases in between. The CDR3 covers 14 residues. CDR1 is SGHAT and CDR2 is FQNNGV in the germline V gene. CDR3 in amino acids: CASSHRGSGNTIYF. For the CDR3, the DNA is TGTGCCAGCAGTCATAGGGGCTCTGGAAACACCATATATTTT. Drawing the rest from reference TRBV11-2 and TRBJ1-3, the complete variable domain is EAGVAQSPRYKIIEKRQSVAFWCNPISGHATLYWYQQILGQGPKLLIQFQNNGVVDDSQLPKDRFSAERLKGVDSTLKIQPAKLEDSAVYLCASSHRGSGNTIYFGEGSWLTVV.

The chain employs TRBV14 and TRBJ2-7; weak D call: TRBD1 (6 bases). V gave up 3 bases and J gave up 1 base, with 10 bases separating them. CDR1 and CDR2 (germline): SGHDN, FVKESK. The CDR3 is 14 amino acids. CDR3 bases: TGTGCCAGCAGCCAGAGGCAGGGGTCCTACGAGCAGTACTTC. It is translated as CASSQRQGSYEQYF. Full variable domain (missing parts from reference TRBV14 and TRBJ2-7): EAGVTQFPSHSVIEKGQTVTLRCDPISGHDNLYWYRRVMGKEIKFLLHFVKESKQDESGMPNNRFLAERTGGTYSTLKVQPAELEDSGVYFCASSQRQGSYEQYFGPGTRLTVT.

This chain connects TRBV5-4 to TRBJ2-5; weak D call: TRBD1 (6 bases). V was shortened by 4 bases and J by 2 bases, with 18 bases between the two germline ends. CDR3 length: 16 residues. Germline V lookup: CDR1 SGHNT, CDR2 YYREEE (reference sequence). CDR3 in amino acids: CASSVPARGDQETQYF. For the CDR3, the DNA is TGTGCCAGCAGCGTCCCCGCCAGGGGAGATCAAGAGACCCAGTACTTC.

The CDR3 loop reads CASSVSGRGRLETQYF. The CDR3, as DNA: TGTGCCAGCAGCGTAAGCGGCAGGGGGAGGTTAGAGACCCAGTACTTC. V usage is TRBV9 and J usage is TRBJ2-5; a possible D gene is TRBD1 (7 bases). Germline CDR1 SGDLS, CDR2 YYNGEE. The CDR3 contains 16 residues. Trimming took off 1 base at V and 4 bases at J, with 17 bases between the two ends.

This sequence joins TRBV19 and TRBJ1-3; 9 positions match TRBD1. The CDR3 spans 15 residues. The ends lost 5 bases at V and 1 base at J; junction bases unmatched: 3. From germline, CDR1 is LNHDA and CDR2 SQIVND (reference sequence). CDR3 in amino acids: CASSRDRDSGNTIYF. For the CDR3, the DNA is TGTGCCAGTAGTCGGGACAGGGATTCTGGAAACACCATATATTTT.

V usage is TRBV21-1 and J usage is TRBJ2-3; TRBD1 was called by the table and not checked on the DNA. TRBV21-1 is a recognized pseudogene. This CDR3 is 16 amino acids long. The CDR3 DNA reads as TGTGCCAGCAGCACAGAACAGGGGGCGAGCACAGATACGCAGTATTTT. Encoded protein: CASSTEQGASTDTQYF.

A remark on this clone: A junction end diverges from the germline sequence, so it may reflect a read error. The rearrangement links TRBV6-1 to TRBJ2-7, with a tentative D call TRBD1 (6 bases). The CDR3 has 14 residues. CDR1 and CDR2 from the germline V gene are MNHNS and SASEGT. The CDR3 DNA follows: TGTGCCAGCCGTGAACAGGGTGCCGCCTACGAGCAGTACTTC. Encoded protein: CASREQGAAYEQYF.